Listed here are 27 T cell receptor beta chains from one sample, sequenced in a study of beta chain features in type 1 diabetes. Findings and limits, study-wide: People with Type 1 diabetes carried modestly yet significantly shorter TCRB CDR3s in all four CD4+ subsets.

TCRB transcripts that were expressed got sequenced, as all of the isolated RNA had been reverse transcribed. Generated by immunoSEQ multiplex PCR, the TCRdb table keeps only in-frame clones and is missing some. Among around 41,000 clones listed, 66% were seen once. Antigens for these TCRs are unknown. The sample was Tregs from blood. These receptors came from a man aged 25-40 years with type 1 diabetes. Some clones in this sample may be carry-over from other donors' samples.

This rearrangement joins TRBV19 to TRBJ2-5; D gene unclear. The CDR3 has 13 residues. Trimming removed 2 bases at V and 5 bases at J, with 9 bases between. The V gene's germline CDR1 is LNHDA and CDR2 SQIVND (reference sequence). Written as DNA, the CDR3 is TGTGCCAGTAGTATAAATATCCGGGAGACCCAGTACTTC. Protein sequence: CASSINIRETQYF.

The gene calls are TRBV19 and TRBJ1-2, with a possible D match to TRBD1 (5 bases). Germline V gene data show CDR1 as LNHDA and CDR2 as SQIVND (reference sequence). V shed 8 bases and J shed 3 bases, with 16 bases lying between them. The CDR3 runs to 14 residues. CDR3 sequence reads: CASLNRGGDYGYTF. Written as DNA, the CDR3 is TGTGCCAGTCTTAATCGGGGGGGGGACTATGGCTACACCTTC. The full variable domain, completed using reference TRBV19 and TRBJ1-2, is DGGITQSPKYLFRKEGQNVTLSCEQNLNHDAMYWYRQDPGQGLRLIYYSQIVNDFQKGDIAEGYSVSREKKESFPLTVTSAQKNPTAFYLCASLNRGGDYGYTFGSGTRLTVV.

The V and J genes are TRBV10-3 and TRBJ2-1; 8 bases align to TRBD2. The V segment lost 6 bases and the J segment 7 bases; nucleotides outside the gene matches: 11. The germline CDR1 and CDR2 sequences are ENHRY and SYGVKD. The CDR3 loop spans 15 amino acids. Written as DNA, the CDR3 is TGTGCCATCAGACCAGCGGGGGAGGGGTGGAATGAGCAGTTCTTC. This sequence encodes CAIRPAGEGWNEQFF.

The chain combines TRBV7-9 with TRBJ1-1; a weak D match, TRBD1 (5 bases). V was shortened by 4 bases and J by 3 bases, with 12 bases between the two germline ends. This CDR3 has 14 amino acids. The germline CDR1 and CDR2 sequences are SEHNR and FQNEAQ (reference sequence). As DNA, the CDR3 is TGTGCCAGCAGCTGGCAGGGCCATGACACTGAAGCTTTCTTT. Its protein is CASSWQGHDTEAFF.

This clone was counted once. The V gene is TRBV4-1, the J gene TRBJ1-2; a weak D match, TRBD1 (6 bases). Germline assignment: CDR1 MGHRA and CDR2 YSYEKL. V shed 1 base and J shed 2 bases, with 8 bases lying between them. This CDR3 has 14 residues. The CDR3 here is CASSQGQANYGYTF. The CDR3 DNA follows: TGCGCCAGCAGCCAAGGACAGGCCAACTATGGCTACACCTTC.

V usage is TRBV6-1 and J usage is TRBJ1-4, with 8 bases identical to TRBD1. The CDR3 has 14 amino acids. Trimming at V came to 7 bases and at J to 3 bases, leaving 4 bases not matched to a gene. Germline V gives CDR1 MNHNS, CDR2 SASEGT. Here the CDR3 DNA reads TGTGCCAGCACCCGGACAGGGTCTAATGAAAAACTGTTTTTT. Encoded protein: CASTRTGSNEKLFF.

The chain couples TRBV9 to TRBJ1-5; D gene ambiguous. Germline V gene sequence: CDR1 SGDLS, CDR2 YYNGEE. The CDR3 loop spans 15 amino acids. V was shortened by 1 base and J by 1 base, with 9 bases between the two germline ends. The CDR3 is CASSVWSLSNQPQHF. The CDR3 DNA reads as TGTGCCAGCAGCGTATGGAGTCTGAGCAATCAGCCCCAGCATTTT.

V is TRBV29-1 and J is TRBJ2-1; 13 bases align to TRBD2. Germline-derived CDR1 and CDR2 are SQVTM and ANQGSEA. The V and J ends lost 1 base and 4 bases, in that order; junction bases with no gene match: 1. CDR3 length: 15 residues. The CDR3 region is CSVEGTSGSYNEQFF. CDR3 DNA sequence: TGCAGCGTTGAAGGGACTAGCGGGAGTTACAATGAGCAGTTCTTC.

Notes on this clone: Mismatch with germline at one junction end may stem from a read error. The chain couples TRBV28 to TRBJ2-7; D perhaps matches TRBD2 (7 bases). Per germline, CDR1 MDHEN and CDR2 SYDVKM. CDR3 length: 15 residues. CDR3 coding DNA: TGTGCCAGCGCCAGTCTGGTTAGGGGGGAGGGCCCAGGGACCTTC. Protein sequence: CASASLVRGEGPGTF.

The chain couples TRBV10-2 to TRBJ2-3, with 10 bases identical to TRBD2. Germline V gene sequence: CDR1 WSHSY, CDR2 SAAADI. This CDR3 spans 15 amino acids. The junction had 6 bases not matched to a gene; V was cut back by 8 bases and J by 1 base. The CDR3 DNA sequence: TGCGCCAGCTCTAGCGGGGGACGAGGCACAGATACGCAGTATTTT. Encoded protein: CASSSGGRGTDTQYF.

The chain carries TRBV19 and TRBJ1-1; D call uncertain. Germline-derived CDR1 and CDR2 are LNHDA and SQIVND (reference sequence). V dropped 5 bases and J dropped 9 bases, with 19 bases sitting between them. The CDR3 totals 14 residues. CDR3 residues: CASSVAQRTPKAFF. The CDR3 DNA is TGTGCCAGTAGTGTCGCACAGCGGACGCCTAAAGCTTTCTTT.

This clone turned up a few times. V is TRBV2 and J is TRBJ2-2; 7 nucleotides agree with TRBD1. The germline gives CDR1 SNHLY, CDR2 FYNNEI. CDR3 size: 14 residues. With V trimmed by 6 bases and J by 5 bases, 6 bases remained unmatched. CDR3 in amino acids: CASRETGWTGELFF. DNA for the CDR3: TGTGCCAGCAGAGAGACAGGGTGGACCGGGGAGCTGTTTTTT.

CDR3 residues: CASSLGAGNTIYF. The CDR3 DNA sequence: TGTGCCAGCAGCTTAGGGGCGGGAAACACCATATATTTT. This sequence joins TRBV7-2 and TRBJ1-3, with D unresolved. The germline V gene encodes CDR1 SGHTA and CDR2 FQGNSA. The V gene lost 1 base and the J gene lost 4 bases, with 5 bases spanning the gap. The CDR3 covers 13 residues. The full variable domain, rest sourced from reference TRBV7-2 and TRBJ1-3, is GAGVSQSPSNKVTEKGKDVELRCDPISGHTALYWYRQSLGQGLEFLIYFQGNSAPDKSGLPSDRFSAERTGGSVSTLTIQRTQQEDSAVYLCASSLGAGNTIYFGEGSWLTVV.

This sequence joins TRBV7-9 and TRBJ1-2; 7 bases map to TRBD1. The CDR3 totals 14 residues. V shed 5 bases, J shed 7 bases, and the junction held 10 bases outside the gene matches. Germline V gene lookup returns CDR1 SEHNR and CDR2 FQNEAQ (reference sequence). The CDR3 loop reads CASSPRAGGGGYTF. CDR3 nucleotide sequence: TGTGCCAGCAGCCCGCGGGCAGGGGGTGGTGGCTACACCTTC. Based on the CDR3 plus reference TRBV7-9 and TRBJ1-2, the full variable domain is DTGVSQNPRHKITKRGQNVTFRCDPISEHNRLYWYRQTLGQGPEFLTYFQNEAQLEKSRLLSDRFSAERPKGSFSTLEIQRTEQGDSAMYLCASSPRAGGGGYTFGSGTRLTVV.

The chain has TRBV6-1 and TRBJ2-5, with D perhaps matching TRBD2 (7 bases). V lost 4 bases, J lost 0 bases, and 12 bases lay in between. From germline, CDR1 is MNHNS and CDR2 SASEGT. CDR3 length: 15 residues. The CDR3 bases are TGTGCCAGCAGTGTAAGAGGGGGGGACCAAGAGACCCAGTACTTC. Encoded protein: CASSVRGGDQETQYF.

The V call is TRBV6-1, the J call TRBJ2-1; weak D call: TRBD2 (6 bases). The CDR3 has 13 amino acids. CDR1 and CDR2 from the germline V gene are MNHNS and SASEGT. V was cut by 2 bases and J by 6 bases, with 8 bases left in between. The CDR3 sequence: CASSERDFNEQFF. In DNA form, the CDR3 reads TGTGCCAGCAGTGAAAGGGACTTCAATGAGCAGTTCTTC.

Note on this clone: This sample includes further DNA sequences coding for the same CDR3. This chain links TRBV19 with TRBJ1-5; 7 bases line up with TRBD1. This CDR3 contains 14 residues. J gave up 2 bases and V 6 bases, and 4 bases lay outside the gene matches. The germline V gene encodes CDR1 LNHDA and CDR2 SQIVND (reference sequence). The CDR3 DNA sequence: TGTGCCAGTAGCCTTACAGGGGGCAATCAGCCCCAGCATTTT. It encodes CASSLTGGNQPQHF.

There are a few counts of this clone. This chain links TRBV4-3 with TRBJ1-2; 12 bases align to TRBD1. CDR3 length: 16 residues. The trim removed 0 bases at V and 7 bases at J, leaving 6 bases unmatched. The germline CDR1 and CDR2 sequences are LGHNA and YSLEER. Here the CDR3 reads CASSQERDRGLGGYTF. The CDR3, as DNA: TGCGCCAGCAGCCAAGAAAGGGACAGGGGGCTCGGTGGCTACACCTTC.

The rearrangement links TRBV5-1 to TRBJ2-2, with 9 bases matching TRBD1. V lost 2 bases to trimming and J lost 1 base; unmatched junction nucleotides: 3. The germline V gene has CDR1 SGHRS and CDR2 YFSETQ. The CDR3 sequence is 16 residues long. This chain's CDR3 is CASSFVGQGNTGELFF. CDR3 nucleotide sequence: TGCGCCAGCAGCTTCGTGGGACAGGGGAACACCGGGGAGCTGTTTTTT.

The rearrangement links TRBV19 to TRBJ2-2; D not resolved. From germline, CDR1 is LNHDA and CDR2 SQIVND (reference sequence). V was clipped by 5 bases and J by 6 bases, with 4 bases between them. The CDR3 is made up of 11 amino acids. CDR3 sequence: CASSPSGELFF. The CDR3 nucleotides are TGTGCCAGTAGTCCTTCCGGGGAGCTGTTTTTT.

As DNA, the CDR3 is TGCGCCAGCAGCGGCCGGGAAGATTCACCCCTCCACTTT. It translates to CASSGREDSPLHF. This sequence joins TRBV5-1 and TRBJ1-6; D gene ambiguous. Germline V gene lookup returns CDR1 SGHRS and CDR2 YFSETQ. This CDR3 spans 13 amino acids. V was shortened by 4 bases and J by 8 bases, with 10 bases between the two germline ends.

This clone has just one count. V gene TRBV7-9 combines with J gene TRBJ1-1; no firm D call. Trimming shortened V by 1 base and J by 5 bases, and 8 bases separated the two germline ends. Germline V lookup: CDR1 SEHNR, CDR2 FQNEAQ (reference sequence). This CDR3 has 13 amino acids. The CDR3 region has the DNA TGTGCCAGCAGCTTAGTTGAACAGACTGAAGCTTTCTTT. This encodes CASSLVEQTEAFF.

This chain connects TRBV28 to TRBJ1-5; 7 bases agree with TRBD1. There are 13 residues in the CDR3. The germline CDR1 and CDR2 sequences are MDHEN and SYDVKM. J lost 2 bases, V lost 8 bases, and 3 bases had no gene match. CDR3: CASRGGGNQPQHF. Written as DNA, the CDR3 is TGTGCCAGCCGAGGGGGCGGCAATCAGCCCCAGCATTTT. The full variable domain, completed using reference TRBV28 and TRBJ1-5, is DVKVTQSSRYLVKRTGEKVFLECVQDMDHENMFWYRQDPGLGLRLIYFSYDVKMKEKGDIPEGYSVSREKKERFSLILESASTNQTSMYLCASRGGGNQPQHFGDGTRLSIL.

The V call is TRBV2, the J call TRBJ1-1; D is possibly TRBD1 (5 bases). V was cut by 6 bases and J by 5 bases, with 13 bases left in between. Germline V gene data show CDR1 as SNHLY and CDR2 as FYNNEI. There are 13 residues in the CDR3. The CDR3 DNA follows: TGTGCCAGCAGCCGAGGCGGGGGAACTGAAGCTTTCTTT. It is translated as CASSRGGGTEAFF.

The chain joins TRBV5-4 to TRBJ2-3; 9 bases agree with TRBD2. The trim removed 5 bases at V and 3 bases at J, leaving 4 bases unmatched. Germline values: CDR1 SGHNT, CDR2 YYREEE (reference sequence). The CDR3 totals 14 residues. CDR3 sequence reads: CASRSSGVTDTQYF. CDR3 sequence (DNA): TGTGCCAGCAGATCTAGCGGGGTGACAGATACGCAGTATTTT.

V is TRBV5-1 and J is TRBJ2-5; 7 positions match TRBD1. Germline V gene sequence: CDR1 SGHRS, CDR2 YFSETQ. V dropped 4 bases and J dropped 1; count of bases not matched to a gene: 1. This CDR3 spans 13 amino acids. The CDR3 DNA reads as TGCGCCAGCAGCGGGGACAGCCAAGAGACCCAGTACTTC. Protein product: CASSGDSQETQYF.

This sequence joins TRBV19 and TRBJ1-2, with a tentative D call TRBD1 (6 bases). The CDR3 spans 15 residues. V gave up 6 bases and J gave up 5 bases, with 19 bases separating them. The V gene's germline CDR1 is LNHDA and CDR2 SQIVND (reference sequence). The CDR3 sequence is CASRRAGVGSYGYTF. CDR3 DNA: TGTGCCAGTAGGCGTGCAGGGGTCGGTTCATATGGCTACACCTTC.